The 12 T cell receptor beta chains in this list originate from one sample, sequenced in a study of cytomegalovirus exposure and HLA in healthy donors. In the PCR, 60 Vbeta and 13 Jbeta primers were used. Sequenced by immunoSEQ multiplex PCR; TCRdb stores in-frame clones only, minus some. The profile shows some 74,000 clones, around three quarters of them singletons. Material: PBMCs. The receptors shown here come from a male donor in good health and CMV-seronegative.

The CDR3: CASSEGTGPYGYTF. DNA for the CDR3: TGTGCCAGCAGTGAAGGGACAGGGCCTTATGGCTACACCTTC. The J gene is TRBJ1-2, the V gene TRBV6-1; the match to TRBD1 covers 8 bases. With 1 base clipped from V and 5 bases from J, the junction kept 3 bases outside the gene matches. The CDR3 runs to 14 residues. The germline V gene encodes CDR1 MNHNS and CDR2 SASEGT.

The chain uses TRBV14 and TRBJ1-2, with 12 bases lining up with TRBD1. V lost 3 bases and J lost 4; bases outside the gene matches: 3. The germline V gene encodes CDR1 SGHDN and CDR2 FVKESK. CDR3 length equals 15 residues. The CDR3 is CASSQGTGGGYGYTF. For the CDR3, the DNA is TGTGCCAGCAGCCAGGGGACAGGGGGCGGCTATGGCTACACCTTC.

The chain combines TRBV7-2 with TRBJ2-5, with a weak D call TRBD2 (6 bases). From germline, CDR1 is SGHTA and CDR2 FQGNSA. This CDR3 is 15 amino acids long. Trimming cost V 1 base and J 4 bases, with 13 bases left between them. The CDR3, as DNA: TGTGCCAGCAGCTTAGGGGCAGGAGGGTTAGAGACCCAGTACTTC. Translated: CASSLGAGGLETQYF.

This rearrangement joins TRBV10-3 to TRBJ1-6; no reliable D call. In germline, CDR1 is ENHRY, CDR2 SYGVKD. The length of the CDR3 is 15 residues. Trimming stripped 4 bases from V and 6 bases from J, with 13 bases between. This CDR3 is CAISGVQEGNSPLHF. CDR3 coding DNA: TGTGCCATCAGTGGAGTCCAGGAGGGTAATTCACCCCTCCACTTT.

This sequence joins TRBV19 and TRBJ2-3; TRBD2 is a possible D gene (7 bases). Trimming took off 4 bases at V and 4 bases at J, with 15 bases between the two ends. CDR1 and CDR2 (germline): LNHDA, SQIVND (reference sequence). This CDR3 comprises 15 residues. The CDR3 spells CASSNHRGASDTQYF. The CDR3 bases are TGTGCCAGTAGTAACCACCGGGGGGCCTCAGATACGCAGTATTTT.

The gene calls are TRBV28 and TRBJ1-1; D is perhaps TRBD1 (5 bases). The germline V gene has CDR1 MDHEN and CDR2 SYDVKM. Trimming took off 5 bases at V and 0 bases at J, with 19 bases between the two ends. The CDR3 spans 17 residues. Here the CDR3 reads CASSRSWAGQLNTEAFF. The CDR3 DNA reads as TGTGCCAGCAGTCGATCTTGGGCGGGGCAATTGAACACTGAAGCTTTCTTT.

This clone was detected only a few times. The chain links TRBV7-2 to TRBJ2-1; TRBD1 agrees at 8 bases. Germline assignment: CDR1 SGHTA and CDR2 FQGNSA. Trimming removed 0 bases from V and 4 bases from J; junction bases left unmatched: 5. The CDR3 has 16 amino acids. The CDR3 reads CASSLATGAPYNEQFF. The CDR3 DNA is TGTGCCAGCAGCTTAGCGACAGGGGCCCCTTACAATGAGCAGTTCTTC. Drawing the rest from reference TRBV7-2 and TRBJ2-1, the complete variable domain is GAGVSQSPSNKVTEKGKDVELRCDPISGHTALYWYRQSLGQGLEFLIYFQGNSAPDKSGLPSDRFSAERTGGSVSTLTIQRTQQEDSAVYLCASSLATGAPYNEQFFGPGTRLTVL.

This rearrangement joins TRBV2 to TRBJ2-1, with 8 bases fitting TRBD1. V lost 4 bases, J lost 7 bases, and 3 bases stayed unmatched. The CDR3 totals 13 residues. Germline values: CDR1 SNHLY, CDR2 FYNNEI. The chain's CDR3 is CASSGTGKNEQFF. The CDR3 bases are TGTGCCAGCAGTGGGACAGGGAAGAATGAGCAGTTCTTC.

With regard to this clone: The junction does not match germline at one end; this may be a read error. The rearrangement joins TRBV9 to TRBJ1-2, with 11 bases aligning to TRBD1. Germline V lookup: CDR1 SGDLS, CDR2 YYNGEE. CDR3 size: 14 residues. The CDR3 reads CASTPGQGGYGYPF. DNA of the CDR3: TGTGCCAGCACTCCGGGACAGGGGGGATATGGCTACCCCTTC. The complete variable domain, with remaining parts taken from reference TRBV9 and TRBJ1-2, reads DSGVTQTPKHLITATGQRVTLRCSPRSGDLSVYWYQQSLDQGLQFLIQYYNGEERAKGNILERFSAQQFPDLHSELNLSSLELGDSALYFCASTPGQGGYGYPFGSGTRLTVV.

The chain is built from TRBV19 and TRBJ1-2; 8 bases align to TRBD1. This CDR3 is 14 amino acids long. Germline CDR1 reads LNHDA; CDR2 reads SQIVND (reference sequence). The ends lost 6 bases at V and 4 bases at J; junction bases unmatched: 7. The CDR3 sequence is CASSEGQGLYGYTF. In nucleotides, the CDR3 is TGTGCCAGTAGCGAAGGACAGGGCCTCTATGGCTACACCTTC.

V is TRBV4-1 and J is TRBJ1-1; D is perhaps TRBD1 (5 bases). The CDR3 runs 18 residues. The germline CDR1 and CDR2 sequences are MGHRA and YSYEKL. Deletions cut 4 bases from V and 0 bases from J, with 21 bases between. The CDR3 region has the DNA TGCGCCAGCAGCCCGGGACTGTTGGGAAGGAGATTGAACACTGAAGCTTTCTTT. Amino acid sequence: CASSPGLLGRRLNTEAFF.

The chain is built from TRBV10-1 and TRBJ2-7; TRBD2 might be the D (5 bases). With 4 bases removed from V and 0 bases from J, the gap between germline ends came to 7 bases. The germline CDR1 and CDR2 sequences are WNHNN and SYGVQD (reference sequence). The CDR3 totals 13 residues. The CDR3 here is CASSAGNSYEQYF. In DNA form, the CDR3 reads TGCGCCAGCAGTGCCGGGAACTCCTACGAGCAGTACTTC.